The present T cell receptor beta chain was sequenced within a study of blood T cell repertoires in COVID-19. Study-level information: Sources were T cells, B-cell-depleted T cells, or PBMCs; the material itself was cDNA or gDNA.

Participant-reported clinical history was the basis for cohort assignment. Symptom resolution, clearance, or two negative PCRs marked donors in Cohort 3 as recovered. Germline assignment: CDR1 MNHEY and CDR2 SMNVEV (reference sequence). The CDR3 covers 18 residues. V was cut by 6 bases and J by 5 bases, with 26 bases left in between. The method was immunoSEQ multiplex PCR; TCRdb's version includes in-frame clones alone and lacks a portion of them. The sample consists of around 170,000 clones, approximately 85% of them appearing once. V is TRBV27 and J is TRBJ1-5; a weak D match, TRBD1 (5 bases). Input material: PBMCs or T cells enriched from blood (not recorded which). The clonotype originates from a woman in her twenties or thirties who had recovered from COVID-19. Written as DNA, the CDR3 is TGTGCCAGCAGCGCGCTGTTTTCAGGGTGGACTAACCATCAGCCCCAGCATTTT. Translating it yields CASSALFSGWTNHQPQHF.